These T cell receptor beta chains were read from a single sample in a study of T-cell reconstitution after alpha-beta-depleted transplantation in children. TCRdb fed the PCR reads into MiXCR, producing one record per CDR3 protein. Here the sample spans hundreds of thousands of distinct CDR3 sequences, around 15% being singletons. Sequenced material: PBMCs, mostly from graft donor cells, taken 360 days after TCRalphabeta/CD19-depleted stem cell transplant. Receptors originate from a boy under two years old who had a stem cell transplant for Wiskott-Aldrich syndrome, so the T cells may come from the graft donor. CDR3s include the opening cysteine and the closing phenylalanine or tryptophan. Fields, in order: J gene, V gene, clone size, D gene, CDR3 DNA, CDR3 protein. D genes are given only for firm matches. Only some rows state a clone size, as once, few, many or a class for expanded clones.

>TRBJ2-7|TRBV4-1|NA|TRBD2
TGCGCCAGCAGCCAAGATTGGACTAGCGGGAGTTACGAGCAGTACTTC
CASSQDWTSGSYEQYF
>TRBJ2-5|TRBV15|NA|NA
TGTGCCACCAGCAGGGGGGACGAACTCAAAGAGACCCAGTACTTC
CATSRGDELKETQYF
>TRBJ2-5|TRBV5-1|many|NA
TGCGCCAGCAGCTTGCAGGGTGCAGAGACCCAGTACTTC
CASSLQGAETQYF
>TRBJ2-7|TRBV2|once|NA
TGTGCCAGCAGTGGTCTTTGGACGGACCCCTACGAGCAGTACTTC
CASSGLWTDPYEQYF
>TRBJ2-7|TRBV7-2|NA|TRBD2
TGTGCCAGCAGCGCCCTTAGGCGGGAGACCCCCTACGAGCAGTACTTC
CASSALRRETPYEQYF
>TRBJ2-5|TRBV5-5|few|TRBD1
TGTGCCAGCAGCGGTTTGGGACAGGGGCTCCAAGAGACCCAGTACTTC
CASSGLGQGLQETQYF
>TRBJ1-2|TRBV29-1|NA|NA
TGCAGCGGAGGGGGGTCTGGTTCGAGCGGCTACACCTTC
CSGGGSGSSGYTF
>TRBJ2-7|TRBV5-1|few|TRBD2
TGCGCCAGCAGCTTGGGCGGGACTAGCGGGTACGAGCAGTACTTC
CASSLGGTSGYEQYF
>TRBJ2-1|TRBV20-1|few|TRBD2
TGCAGTGCTGTTAGCGGGAGGGCCGTCGATGAGCAGTTCTTC
CSAVSGRAVDEQFF
>TRBJ2-7|TRBV7-9|few|TRBD1
TGTGCCAGCAGCTTCGACCCCGGGACAGGGGGTGACGAGCAGTACTTC
CASSFDPGTGGDEQYF
>TRBJ2-1|TRBV9|few|NA
TGTGCCAGCAGCGTAGTCGGTGAGCAGTTCTTC
CASSVVGEQFF
>TRBJ2-7|TRBV7-9|few|NA
TGTGCCAGCAGCTCTACCGTCGGGGGCTACGAGCAGTACTTC
CASSSTVGGYEQYF
>TRBJ2-7|TRBV7-9|few|NA
TGTGCCAGCAGCTTAGGGGGGGCAAGGGACTACGAGCAGTACTTC
CASSLGGARDYEQYF
>TRBJ1-5|TRBV10-3|NA|NA
TGTGCCACGTCGGGGGCCGGGGGCAATCAGCCCCAGCATTTT
CATSGAGGNQPQHF
>TRBJ2-1|TRBV30|NA|TRBD2
TGTGCCTGGAGTGTAAAGTACGGGACTAGCGGGGAGGACAATGAGCAGTTCTTC
CAWSVKYGTSGEDNEQFF
>TRBJ2-5|TRBV4-1|NA|TRBD2
TGCGCCAGCAGCCAGCGGGGGGGCCCGCAAGAGACCCAGTACTTC
CASSQRGGPQETQYF
>TRBJ2-7|TRBV5-1|many|TRBD1
TGCGCCAGCAGCTTAGGTTACAGGGGCTACGAGCAGTACTTC
CASSLGYRGYEQYF
>TRBJ2-3|TRBV6-5|few|TRBD2
TGTGCCAGCAGTTTAGCGGGAGGGCGAGATACGCAGTATTTT
CASSLAGGRDTQYF
>TRBJ2-1|TRBV3-1|few|TRBD2
TGTGCCAGCAGCCCCCGGGCGAGACTAGCGGGACCACAAGCTAGCTACAATGAGCAGTTCTTC
CASSPRARLAGPQASYNEQFF
>TRBJ1-2|TRBV19|NA|NA
TGTGCCAGTGTCCCACAGGCAGGGGCAAACTATGGCTACACCTTC
CASVPQAGANYGYTF
>TRBJ2-5|TRBV20-1|many|TRBD1
TGCAGTGCTAGAGGAACAGGGGGAGAGACCCAGTACTTC
CSARGTGGETQYF
>TRBJ1-6|TRBV6-5|few|TRBD1
TGTGCCAGCAGTTACTCACGCACTTTCCCGGGACAGAATTCACCCCTCCACTTT
CASSYSRTFPGQNSPLHF
>TRBJ2-7|TRBV4-3|NA|TRBD2
TGCGCCAGCAGCCAGACCGGGACTAGCGGGATGTACGAGCAGTACTTC
CASSQTGTSGMYEQYF
>TRBJ2-2|TRBV9|NA|NA
TGTGCCAGCAGCGTAGCTGGGGGGAGCGGGGAGCTGTTTTTT
CASSVAGGSGELFF
>TRBJ2-7|TRBV10-3|many|TRBD1
TGTGCCATCCTTCCGGGACAGGGAGACTACGAGCAGTACTTC
CAILPGQGDYEQYF
>TRBJ1-5|TRBV20-1|NA|TRBD1
TGCAGTGCATGGACAGGGGGCACTCAGCCCCAGCATTTT
CSAWTGGTQPQHF
>TRBJ2-1|TRBV21-1|NA|NA
TGTGCCAGCAGCAAATACCGATCTGGGACTAGCGGGAGAGATGAGCAGTTCTTC
CASSKYRSGTSGRDEQFF
>TRBJ2-5|TRBV10-2|NA|NA
TGCGCCAGCAGTGAGAATGGCCTATGGGAGACCCAGTACTTC
CASSENGLWETQYF
>TRBJ2-3|TRBV5-1|NA|NA
TGCGCCAGCAGGAAACGGGGGGCCACGCGTAGCACAGATACGCAGTATTTT
CASRKRGATRSTDTQYF
>TRBJ2-7|TRBV2|many|NA
TGTGCCAGCAGTGTTAGCATGTTGCAGGGGTTTTTTCAGTACGAGCAGTACTTC
CASSVSMLQGFFQYEQYF
>TRBJ1-1|TRBV6-2/TRBV6-3|NA|NA
TGTGCCAGCAGACCGGCGAATCGACTCGGTGAAGCTTTCTTT
CASRPANRLGEAFF
>TRBJ2-7|TRBV10-1|NA|NA
TGCGCCAGCAGTGTTGGACTGATTGGATACGAGCAGTACTTC
CASSVGLIGYEQYF
>TRBJ2-5|TRBV5-1|few|NA
TGCGCCAGCAGCTTGGGGGGGGCCCCGACGGCGGAGACCCAGTACTTC
CASSLGGAPTAETQYF
>TRBJ2-7|TRBV20-1|few|NA
TGCAGTGTGATAAGGATGGCGGGTTCTTACGAGCAGTACTTC
CSVIRMAGSYEQYF
>TRBJ2-1|TRBV9|few|TRBD1
TGTGCCAGCAGCGTAGACAGGGGGTATGAGCAGTTCTTC
CASSVDRGYEQFF
>TRBJ1-1|TRBV29-1|NA|NA
TGCAGCGTTGCCCTTAGTTGGGGGCCGGACACTGAAGCTTTCTTT
CSVALSWGPDTEAFF
>TRBJ2-1|TRBV29-1|few|NA
TGCAGCGTTGAATCGGGGAAGAGTGAGCAGTTCTTC
CSVESGKSEQFF
>TRBJ2-7|TRBV3-1|NA|NA
TGTGCCAGCAGCCAAGAGGCCGGGAAGCCAACCTACGAGCAGTACTTC
CASSQEAGKPTYEQYF